This is a list of T cell receptor beta chains from one sample in a study of cytomegalovirus exposure and HLA in healthy donors. Using immunoSEQ multiplex PCR, the repertoire was profiled, and TCRdb retains in-frame clones only, with some absent. This table holds roughly 130,000 clones, roughly 80% found once. The material sequenced was PBMCs. The receptor source for this set is a male donor in good health and CMV-seronegative. The CDR3 runs from the conserved cysteine through the conserved F or W. A D gene is named only where the DNA matches it firmly. Where a row states a size, it is once, few, many or the class of an expanded clone; other rows omit it.

v_call	d_call	clone_size	j_call	cdr3_length	cdr3_aa	cdr3_nt
TRBV11-3	-	-	TRBJ1-1	14	CASSLTGGNTEAFF	TGTGCCAGCAGCTTAACGGGGGGGAACACTGAAGCTTTCTTT
TRBV30	-	-	TRBJ1-2	12	CAWKRAGRGYTF	TGTGCCTGGAAACGGGCAGGGAGGGGCTACACCTTC
TRBV4-3	-	-	TRBJ1-1	13	CASSQVTTTEAFF	TGCGCCAGCAGCCAAGTCACCACAACTGAAGCTTTCTTT
TRBV9	TRBD1	-	TRBJ2-5	14	CASSVGQLQETQYF	TGTGCCAGCAGCGTGGGACAGCTACAAGAGACCCAGTACTTC
TRBV6-5	-	-	TRBJ1-4	14	CASRRGPTNEKLFF	TGTGCCAGCAGACGCGGGCCTACAAATGAAAAACTGTTTTTT
TRBV28	-	-	TRBJ1-2	13	CASSTPSFYGYTF	TGTGCCAGCAGCACTCCTTCATTCTATGGCTACACCTTC
TRBV28	-	once	TRBJ2-2	13	CASSFVNTGELFF	TGTGCCAGCAGTTTCGTCAACACCGGGGAGCTGTTTTTT
TRBV6-5	TRBD1	-	TRBJ1-1	15	CASSYGDRVNTEAFF	TGTGCCAGCAGTTACGGGGACAGGGTTAACACTGAAGCTTTCTTT
TRBV30	TRBD1	-	TRBJ1-5	11	CAWRADRVWHF	TGTGCCTGGAGGGCGGACAGGGTTTGGCATTTT
TRBV5-1	TRBD1	-	TRBJ1-1	15	CASSLLTGGNTEAFF	TGCGCCAGCAGCTTGCTGACAGGGGGGAACACTGAAGCTTTCTTT
TRBV5-4	-	once	TRBJ2-1	13	CASSLGLINEQFF	TGTGCCAGCAGCTTGGGACTAATCAATGAGCAGTTCTTC
TRBV30	-	-	TRBJ1-1	13	CAWSITGNTEAFF	TGTGCCTGGAGTATAACAGGGAACACTGAAGCTTTCTTT
TRBV4-1	TRBD1	-	TRBJ1-4	15	CASSRDGTGREKLFF	TGCGCCAGCAGCCGGGACGGGACAGGGCGTGAAAAACTGTTTTTT
TRBV19	TRBD1	-	TRBJ2-2	16	CASRYPGQGVAGELFF	TGTGCCAGTAGATATCCGGGACAGGGGGTAGCCGGGGAGCTGTTTTTT
TRBV7-8	TRBD1	-	TRBJ2-7	15	CASSRWGQENYEQYF	TGTGCCAGCTCAAGATGGGGACAGGAGAACTACGAGCAGTACTTC
TRBV5-1	TRBD1	-	TRBJ2-2	14	CASSLTGNTGEPFF	TGCGCCAGCAGCCTGACAGGGAACACCGGGGAGCCGTTTTTT